This TCR beta chain was obtained from a study of beta chain features in type 1 diabetes. Findings and caveats of the study: Researchers report that Type 1 diabetes patients had moderately but significantly shorter TCRB CDR3s across all four CD4+ subsets.

Germline loops: CDR1 MNHNS, CDR2 SASEGT. V was trimmed by 4 bases and J by 3 bases, leaving 10 bases between them. This CDR3 has 13 amino acids. TCRB transcripts that were expressed got sequenced, as all of the isolated RNA had been reverse transcribed. The table came from immunoSEQ multiplex PCR; TCRdb's copy has only in-frame clones and leaves some out. Of around 280,000 clones listed, around 7.8% are singletons. Sorting that relied on CD45RO/CCR7/CD25/CD127/CD95/CD27 yielded CD4+ naive, central memory, regulatory and stem cell-like memory cells. Populations obtained by sorting all exceeded 95% purity. This clone has a handful of counts. Its antigen is unidentified.

The sample was central memory CD4+ T cells from blood. The rearrangement uses TRBV6-1 and TRBJ2-7, with D unresolved. The receptor was derived from a woman younger than 35 in good health. CDR3 sequence: CASSVSIHYEQYV. The DNA for the CDR3 is TGTGCCAGCAGTGTGAGCATTCACTACGAGCAGTACGTC.